The clone carrying this T cell receptor beta chain was observed a single time. The antigen is unknown. These data belong to a study of OX40 agonist ivuxolimab in advanced cancers. Study in general: Ivuxolimab is a fully human IgG2 antibody that activates OX40 (CD134). Points from the study as a whole: In CD8+ T cells, expanded clones were on average more numerous than in CD4+. CD4+ and CD8+ blood T cells expanded clonally by week 6 at 0.1 to 3.0 mg/kg.

TCRdb keeps only in-frame clones here, not all; method: immunoSEQ multiplex PCR. The sample contains some 100,000 clones, approximately 81% of which appear only once. CDR3 size: 15 residues. CDR1 SGHNT and CDR2 YENEEA come from the germline V gene. V was pared by 1 base and J by 0 bases, with 10 bases between. The chain carries TRBV11-3 and TRBJ2-7; perhaps D is TRBD1 or TRBD2 (5 bases each). The clonotype was recovered from an adult with an advanced solid tumor such as melanoma, head and neck, liver or kidney cancer. The sample in question was CD4+ or CD8+ T cells sorted from blood, obtained in a trial of the OX40 agonist ivuxolimab. In DNA, the CDR3 is TGTGCCAGCAGCTTAGGAGGGACGGGCTCCTACGAGCAGTACGTC. It specifies CASSLGGTGSYEQYV.